This is a list of T cell receptor beta chains from one sample in a study of shared clonotypes between healthy human individuals. This table comes from immunoSEQ multiplex PCR, and its TCRdb copy is limited to in-frame clones, with some not included. The repertoire holds 150,000 to 200,000 clones, roughly 91% seen once, with around 0.067% in the top ten. Sequences were obtained from naive CD4+ T cells sorted from blood. Source of these receptors: a woman aged 25 to 39 in good health. CDR3s include the opening cysteine and the closing phenylalanine or tryptophan. A D gene is named only where the DNA matches it firmly.

J gene | V gene | D gene | CDR3 length | CDR3 protein
TRBJ1-1 | TRBV28 | NA | 14 | CASSPGLLNTEAFF
TRBJ1-1 | TRBV29-1 | NA | 12 | CSVGQVNTEAFF
TRBJ2-7 | TRBV6-1 | TRBD2 | 15 | CASSQTSLPSYEQYF
TRBJ2-6 | TRBV19 | NA | 15 | CASSIGGSGANVLTF
TRBJ1-1 | TRBV7-2 | TRBD1 | 15 | CASSFLRGMNSEAFF
TRBJ2-2 | TRBV1 | NA | 16 | CTSRNSGNQNTGELFF
TRBJ1-2 | TRBV2 | TRBD1 | 12 | CASGEGAYGYTF
TRBJ2-1 | TRBV11-2 | NA | 13 | CASSLVRRNEQFF
TRBJ2-7 | TRBV6-5 | TRBD2 | 15 | CASGGGTPSTFEQYF
TRBJ2-4 | TRBV21-1 | NA | 23 | CASSLRVFSAGQGASGSKNIQYF
TRBJ2-7 | TRBV27 | NA | 13 | CASSFQGPYEQYF
TRBJ2-5 | TRBV25-1 | TRBD1 | 15 | CASSDPGQGKETQYF
TRBJ2-1 | TRBV30 | NA | 12 | CAWSPWQGEQFF
TRBJ2-7 | TRBV28 | NA | 13 | CASREPLTGEQYF
TRBJ2-7 | TRBV18 | TRBD1 | 18 | CASSPRVTGGSKSYEQYF
TRBJ2-7 | TRBV6-5 | TRBD2 | 15 | CASSPGLAVSYEQYF
TRBJ1-1 | TRBV2 | TRBD1 | 16 | CASSRATGGESAEAFF
TRBJ2-5 | TRBV28 | TRBD2 | 15 | CASSLWIGGKGEQYF
TRBJ1-5 | TRBV12-2 | NA | 18 | CASRFPLLGGLGNQPQHF
TRBJ2-7 | TRBV5-1 | TRBD1 | 12 | CASSPDRGEQYF
TRBJ2-3 | TRBV28 | NA | 16 | CASSLPSRIGTDTQYF
TRBJ1-5 | TRBV2 | TRBD1 | 16 | CASSAWTGGFDQPQHF
TRBJ2-3 | TRBV9 | NA | 14 | CASSGDARHDTQYF
TRBJ2-1 | TRBV28 | NA | 13 | CASSLGGYNEQFF
TRBJ2-5 | TRBV13 | TRBD2 | 15 | CASSGTSGRSETQYF
TRBJ2-3 | TRBV15 | NA | 14 | CATSSASGTDTQYF
TRBJ2-7 | TRBV6-1 | TRBD1 | 19 | CASSGTGASAGEFSYEQYF
TRBJ1-1 | TRBV28 | NA | 12 | CASSLRGFDAFF
TRBJ2-7 | TRBV18 | NA | 13 | CASSPGARHEQYF
TRBJ2-7 | TRBV7-9 | NA | 11 | CASSRDSEQYF
TRBJ1-4 | TRBV29-1 | TRBD1 | 13 | CSVTDRGNEKLFF
TRBJ1-5 | TRBV28 | NA | 18 | CASSPPVYVRGGNQPQHF
TRBJ2-7 | TRBV28 | NA | 15 | CASGERSGGRYEQYF
TRBJ2-7 | TRBV7-2 | NA | 15 | CASSQGVGGYYEQYF
TRBJ1-1 | TRBV4-1 | TRBD1 | 15 | CASSQDQGQGAQAFF
TRBJ2-7 | TRBV28 | NA | 13 | CASSPDLNYEQYF
TRBJ2-1 | TRBV28 | NA | 14 | CASKLVFVNNEQFF
NA | TRBV11-2 | TRBD1 | 16 | CASSLDGTGITYEQYF
TRBJ2-2 | TRBV4-1 | TRBD2 | 15 | CASSRTSGYAGELFF
TRBJ2-5 | TRBV4-1 | NA | 15 | CASSQGERVKETQYF